Below, one T cell receptor beta chain is given with its context. This record belongs to a study of blood T cell repertoires in COVID-19. Repertoires were generated with immunoSEQ multiplex PCR, while TCRdb's copy carries only in-frame clones and drops some. This table holds some 150,000 clones, about 89% found once. Input material: peripheral blood. The TCR comes from a man over 45 with active COVID-19.

CDR3 in amino acids: CASSYPQGADTEAFF. The CDR3 nucleotides are TGTGCCAGCAGTTACCCCCAGGGGGCGGACACTGAAGCTTTCTTT. The rearrangement joins TRBV6-2 or TRBV6-3 to TRBJ1-1, with 8 bases fitting TRBD1. The CDR3 contains 15 residues. V shed 2 bases and J 3 bases; nucleotides not matched to a gene: 5. Germline loops: CDR1 MNHEY, CDR2 SVGEGT.